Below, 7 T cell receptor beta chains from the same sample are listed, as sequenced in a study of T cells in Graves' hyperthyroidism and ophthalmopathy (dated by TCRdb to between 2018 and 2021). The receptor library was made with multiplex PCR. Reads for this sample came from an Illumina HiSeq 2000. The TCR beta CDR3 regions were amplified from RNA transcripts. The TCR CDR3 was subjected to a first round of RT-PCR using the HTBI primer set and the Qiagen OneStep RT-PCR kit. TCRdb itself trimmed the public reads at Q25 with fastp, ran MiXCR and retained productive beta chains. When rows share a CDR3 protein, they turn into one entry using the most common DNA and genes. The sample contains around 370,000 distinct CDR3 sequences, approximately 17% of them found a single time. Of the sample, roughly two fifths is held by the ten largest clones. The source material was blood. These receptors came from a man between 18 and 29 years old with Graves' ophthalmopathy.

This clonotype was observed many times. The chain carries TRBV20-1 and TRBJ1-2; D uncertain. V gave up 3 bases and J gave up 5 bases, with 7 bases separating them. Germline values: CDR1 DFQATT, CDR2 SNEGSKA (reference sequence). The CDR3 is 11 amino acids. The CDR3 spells CSASDGYGYTF. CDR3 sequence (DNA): TGCAGTGCTAGTGATGGTTATGGCTACACCTTC.

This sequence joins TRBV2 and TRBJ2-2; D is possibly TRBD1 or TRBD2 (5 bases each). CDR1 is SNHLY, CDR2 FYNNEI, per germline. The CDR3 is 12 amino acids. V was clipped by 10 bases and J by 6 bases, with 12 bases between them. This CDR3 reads CAIMGEPGELFF. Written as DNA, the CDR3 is TGTGCCATCATGGGGGAACCCGGGGAGCTGTTTTTT.

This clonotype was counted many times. The CDR3 loop is CASSYLAGFTDTQYF. CDR3 nucleotide sequence: TGTGCCAGCAGTTACCTAGCGGGCTTCACAGATACGCAGTATTTT. The chain joins TRBV27 to TRBJ2-3; TRBD2 aligns across 8 bases. CDR1 MNHEY and CDR2 SMNVEV come from the germline V gene (reference sequence). The CDR3 spans 15 residues. V lost 4 bases to trimming and J lost 2 bases; unmatched junction nucleotides: 5.

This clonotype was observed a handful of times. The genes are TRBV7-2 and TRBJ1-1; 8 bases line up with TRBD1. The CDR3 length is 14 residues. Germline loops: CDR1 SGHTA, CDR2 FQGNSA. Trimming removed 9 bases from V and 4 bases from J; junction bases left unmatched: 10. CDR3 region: CASRPAGGVTEAFF. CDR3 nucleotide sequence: TGTGCCAGTAGACCGGCAGGGGGCGTCACTGAAGCTTTCTTT.

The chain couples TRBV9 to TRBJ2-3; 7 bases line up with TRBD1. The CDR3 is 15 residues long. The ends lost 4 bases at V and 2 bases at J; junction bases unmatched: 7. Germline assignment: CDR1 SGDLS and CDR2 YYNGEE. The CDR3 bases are TGTGCCAGCAGCTCAATAGGGGGCCACACAGATACGCAGTATTTT. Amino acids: CASSSIGGHTDTQYF.

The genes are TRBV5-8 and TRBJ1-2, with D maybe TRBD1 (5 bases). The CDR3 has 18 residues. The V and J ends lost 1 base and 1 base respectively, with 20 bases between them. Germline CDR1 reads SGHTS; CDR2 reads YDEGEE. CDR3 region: CASSLQGSVKSLNYGYTF. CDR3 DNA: TGTGCCAGCAGCTTGCAGGGATCCGTCAAATCGCTTAACTATGGCTACACCTTC.

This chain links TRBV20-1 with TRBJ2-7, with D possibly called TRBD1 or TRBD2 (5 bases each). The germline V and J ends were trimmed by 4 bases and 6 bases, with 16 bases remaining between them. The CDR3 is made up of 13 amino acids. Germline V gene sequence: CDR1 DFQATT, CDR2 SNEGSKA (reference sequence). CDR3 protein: CSAKTGGKVEQYF. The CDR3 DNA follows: TGCAGTGCTAAAACTGGGGGAAAAGTCGAGCAGTACTTC.